This TCR beta chain was identified in a study of T cell changes during pregnancy in multiple sclerosis. Sequencing was performed with immunoSEQ multiplex PCR; in TCRdb, only in-frame clones are kept and a portion is missing. The table lists around 64,000 clones, 80% to 95% of them singletons. Per the germline V gene, CDR1 is SGHTA and CDR2 is FQGNSA. The V gene lost 1 base and the J gene lost 8 bases, with 17 bases spanning the gap. The CDR3 is made up of 15 amino acids. The source material was CD4+ T cells from peripheral blood mononuclear cells, sampled after pregnancy. This TCR derives from a female donor with multiple sclerosis, enrolled in a pregnancy study. The chain employs TRBV7-2 and TRBJ1-2; tentative D call: TRBD1 (5 bases). The CDR3 region is CASSLGAGAKGGYTF. DNA for the CDR3: TGTGCCAGCAGCTTAGGGGCAGGCGCTAAGGGGGGCTACACCTTC.